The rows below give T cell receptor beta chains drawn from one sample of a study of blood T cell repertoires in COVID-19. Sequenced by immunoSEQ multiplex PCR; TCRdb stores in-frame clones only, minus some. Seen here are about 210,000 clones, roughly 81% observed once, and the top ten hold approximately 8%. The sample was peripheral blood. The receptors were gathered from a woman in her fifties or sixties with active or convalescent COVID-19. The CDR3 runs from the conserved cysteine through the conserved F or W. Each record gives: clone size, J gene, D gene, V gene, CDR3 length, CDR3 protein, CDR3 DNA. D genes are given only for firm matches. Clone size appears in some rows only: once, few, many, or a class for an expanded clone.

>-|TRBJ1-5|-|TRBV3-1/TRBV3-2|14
CASSQAGLRVPQHF
TGTGCCAGCAGCCAAGCCGGTCTGAGGGTCCCCCAGCATTTT
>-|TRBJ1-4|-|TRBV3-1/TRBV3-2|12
CASTLNRGKLFF
TGTGCCAGCACCCTAAATCGGGGGAAACTGTTTTTT
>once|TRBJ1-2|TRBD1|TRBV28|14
CASSPGQKLGGYTF
TGTGCCAGCAGTCCGGGACAGAAACTTGGTGGCTACACCTTC
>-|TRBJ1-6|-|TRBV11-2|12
CASGGNDSPLHF
TGTGCCAGCGGGGGGAATGACTCACCCCTCCACTTT
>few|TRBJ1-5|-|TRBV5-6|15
CASSSRPGGDQPQHF
TGTGCCAGCAGCTCGCGCCCGGGAGGGGATCAGCCCCAGCATTTT
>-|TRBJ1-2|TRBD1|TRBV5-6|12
CASSHRQGTATF
TGTGCCAGCAGCCATAGACAGGGGACCGCCACCTTC
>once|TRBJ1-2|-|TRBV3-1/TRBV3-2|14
CASSRSDGGAGYTF
TGTGCCAGCAGCCGCTCTGACGGAGGGGCGGGCTACACCTTC
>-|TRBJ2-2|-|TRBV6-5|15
CASSYSVGGNGELFF
TGTGCCAGCAGTTACTCGGTCGGGGGAAACGGGGAGCTGTTTTTT
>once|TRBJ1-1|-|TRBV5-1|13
CASSTLGGTEAFF
TGCGCCAGCAGCACCTTAGGGGGCACTGAAGCTTTCTTT
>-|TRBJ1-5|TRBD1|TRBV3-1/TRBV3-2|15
CASSRMGTVNQPQHF
TGTGCCAGCAGCCGGATGGGGACAGTCAATCAGCCCCAGCATTTT
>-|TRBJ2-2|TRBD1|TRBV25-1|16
CASSAPGGEYTGELFF
TGTGCCAGCAGTGCTCCAGGGGGCGAGTACACCGGGGAGCTGTTTTTT
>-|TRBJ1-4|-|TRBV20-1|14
CSASGGALPEKLFF
TGCAGTGCGAGTGGCGGGGCCCTTCCTGAAAAACTGTTTTTT
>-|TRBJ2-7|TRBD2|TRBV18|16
CASSPLPSGRRREQYF
TGTGCCAGCTCACCACTCCCTAGCGGGAGGCGGCGCGAGCAGTACTTC
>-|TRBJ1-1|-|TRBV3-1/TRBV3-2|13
CASSLTGSTEAFF
TGTGCCAGCAGCCTCACAGGGTCCACTGAAGCTTTCTTT
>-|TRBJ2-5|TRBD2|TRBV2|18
CASSETSTREGLWETQYF
TGTGCCAGCAGTGAAACGTCCACGCGGGAGGGCCTTTGGGAGACCCAGTACTTC
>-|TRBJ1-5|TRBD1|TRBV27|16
CASKIRGPYSNQPQHF
TGTGCCAGCAAGATCAGGGGGCCCTATAGCAATCAGCCCCAGCATTTT
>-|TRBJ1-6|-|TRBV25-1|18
CASSATLGSNRANSPLHF
TGTGCCAGCAGTGCTACCCTAGGATCAAACCGAGCTAATTCACCCCTCCACTTT
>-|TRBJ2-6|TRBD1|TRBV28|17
CASSRGPGMSGANVLTF
TGTGCCAGCAGCAGGGGGCCGGGTATGTCTGGGGCCAACGTCCTGACTTTC
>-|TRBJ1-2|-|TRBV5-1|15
CASSLVLSGNEGYTF
TGCGCCAGCAGCTTGGTCCTGTCAGGGAATGAGGGCTACACCTTC
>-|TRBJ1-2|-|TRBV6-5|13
CASSRRADYGYTF
TGTGCCAGCAGCCGCAGGGCAGACTATGGCTACACCTTC
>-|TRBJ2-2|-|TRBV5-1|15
CASSLGHQNTGELFF
TGCGCCAGCAGCTTGGGACACCAGAACACCGGGGAGCTGTTTTTT
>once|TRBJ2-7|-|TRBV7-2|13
CASSPGLTYEQYF
TGTGCCAGCAGCCCAGGACTGACCTACGAGCAGTACTTC
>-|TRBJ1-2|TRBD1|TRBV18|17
CASSQLLAGQEENGYTF
TGTGCCAGCTCACAGCTATTAGCTGGACAGGAAGAGAATGGCTACACCTTC
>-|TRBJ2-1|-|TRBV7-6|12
CASSLQGNEQFF
TGTGCCAGCAGCTTACAGGGCAATGAGCAGTTCTTC
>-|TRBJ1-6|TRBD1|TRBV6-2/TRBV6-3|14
CASSRQGNNSPLHF
TGTGCCAGCAGCCGACAGGGAAATAATTCACCCCTCCACTTT
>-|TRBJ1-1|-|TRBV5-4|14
CASSFGQMNTEAFF
TGTGCCAGCAGCTTTGGACAGATGAACACTGAAGCTTTCTTT
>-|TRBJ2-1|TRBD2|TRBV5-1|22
CASSLEGSAAPGLAILYNEQFF
TGCGCCAGCAGCTTGGAGGGCTCGGCGGCTCCGGGACTAGCGATCCTTTACAATGAGCAGTTCTTC